This passage covers 9 T cell receptor beta chains from one sample sequenced in a study of cytomegalovirus exposure and HLA in healthy donors. The primer mix had 60 Vbeta and 13 Jbeta primers. Libraries were prepared by immunoSEQ multiplex PCR; TCRdb keeps only in-frame clonotypes and omits some of them. The profile shows fewer than 200,000 clones, under 90% of them singletons. The sequenced sample consisted of PBMCs. The source of these receptors is a male donor in good health and CMV-seronegative.

The chain has TRBV11-3 and TRBJ2-2, with 11 bases fitting TRBD2. In germline, CDR1 is SGHNT, CDR2 YENEEA. The V and J ends lost 1 base and 1 base, in that order; junction bases with no gene match: 2. The CDR3 runs to 17 residues. The CDR3 coding sequence is TGTGCCAGCAGCTTAGCTAGCGGGGGGTTGAACACCGGGGAGCTGTTTTTT. This sequence encodes CASSLASGGLNTGELFF. Looking up the rest from reference TRBV11-3 and TRBJ2-2 gives the full variable domain: EAGVVQSPRYKIIEKKQPVAFWCNPISGHNTLYWYLQNLGQGPELLIRYENEEAVDDSQLPKDRFSAERLKGVDSTLKIQPAELGDSAVYLCASSLASGGLNTGELFFGEGSRLTVL.

This clone was observed a handful of times. This chain links TRBV6-6 with TRBJ2-2, with D perhaps TRBD1 (5 bases). CDR3 size: 14 residues. The germline CDR1 and CDR2 sequences are MNHNY and SVGAGI (reference sequence). V was pared by 5 bases and J by 4 bases, with 11 bases between. The CDR3 sequence is CASSPGHPTGELFF. CDR3 bases: TGTGCCAGCAGTCCCGGACATCCCACCGGGGAGCTGTTTTTT.

Remarks on this clone: One junction end disagrees with the germline gene, perhaps due to a read error. Other DNA sequences in this specimen translate into the identical CDR3. The chain recombines TRBV11-2 with TRBJ1-6; D remains unclear. The CDR3 has 15 amino acids. Per germline, CDR1 SGHAT and CDR2 FQNNGV. For the CDR3, the DNA is TGTGCCAGCAGCTTTGAGACCGGGTATAATTCCCCCCTCCACTTT. Its translation: CASSFETGYNSPLHF.

The CDR3 coding sequence is TGTGCCAGCAGCCAGGGGGCGATTCCCTACGAGCAGTACTTC. Translating gives CASSQGAIPYEQYF. This sequence joins TRBV7-2 and TRBJ2-5, with 8 bases matching TRBD1. The J call may be incorrect, as the DNA end agrees better with TRBJ2-7. This CDR3 contains 14 residues. From germline, CDR1 is SGHTA and CDR2 FQGNSA.

This rearrangement joins TRBV5-8 to TRBJ2-2; D is possibly TRBD2 (6 bases). Germline loops: CDR1 SGHTS, CDR2 YDEGEE. Trimming took 4 bases from V and 2 from J, leaving 18 bases between them. CDR3 length equals 17 residues. CDR3 bases: TGTGCCAGCAGCGGATCGGGTTTAGCGGCAAACACCGGGGAGCTGTTTTTT. This translates into CASSGSGLAANTGELFF.

The V and J genes are TRBV13 and TRBJ2-1, with 14 bases aligning to TRBD2. Germline V gene data show CDR1 as PRHDT and CDR2 as FYEKMQ (reference sequence). CDR3 size: 16 residues. Trimming took 5 bases from V and 6 from J; bases not matched to a gene: 6. The CDR3 is CASSPYGLAGGNEQFF. As DNA, the CDR3 is TGTGCCAGCAGCCCGTACGGACTAGCGGGAGGCAATGAGCAGTTCTTC.

Of note for this clone: Relative to the germline gene, one junction end is altered; a read error may explain this. This sequence joins TRBV7-9 and TRBJ1-5; D is unclear. The CDR3 has 13 amino acids. CDR1 SEHNR and CDR2 FQNEAQ come from the germline V gene (reference sequence). CDR3: CSSSLGATQPQHF. The CDR3, as DNA: TGTTCCAGCAGCTTGGGAGCAACCCAGCCCCAGCATTTT.

The chain links TRBV2 to TRBJ1-4, with 8 bases identical to TRBD1. The germline gives CDR1 SNHLY, CDR2 FYNNEI. This CDR3 has 14 amino acids. J gave up 5 bases and V 7 bases, and 6 bases lay outside the gene matches. This chain's CDR3 is CASTWTGRNEKLFF. Here the CDR3 DNA reads TGTGCCAGCACTTGGACAGGGCGGAATGAAAAACTGTTTTTT.

The chain carries TRBV11-2 and TRBJ2-2; the match to TRBD1 covers 8 bases. Germline CDR1 is SGHAT and CDR2 is FQNNGV. Losses at the gene ends were 5 bases for V and 10 bases for J; bases not matched to a gene: 12. CDR3 length equals 15 residues. CDR3 protein: CASSDPGQGSEELFF. CDR3 nucleotide sequence: TGTGCCAGCAGCGACCCAGGACAGGGTTCGGAGGAGCTGTTTTTT.